This TCR beta chain was found in a study of cytomegalovirus exposure and HLA in healthy donors. Trimming removed 4 bases at V and 7 bases at J, with 16 bases between. This CDR3 is 15 amino acids long. From germline, CDR1 is MGHRA and CDR2 YSYEKL. The repertoire was sequenced with immunoSEQ multiplex PCR; TCRdb's copy has only in-frame clones and lacks some. The data hold roughly 130,000 clones, with 85% to 90% observed a single time. V usage is TRBV4-1 and J usage is TRBJ1-4; D is undetermined. The specimen was PBMCs. This receptor was taken from a woman in her twenties or thirties in good health and CMV-seropositive. The CDR3 sequence: CASSLGQAIGEKLFF. In DNA, the CDR3 is TGCGCCAGCAGCCTGGGCCAGGCCATCGGTGAAAAACTGTTTTTT.